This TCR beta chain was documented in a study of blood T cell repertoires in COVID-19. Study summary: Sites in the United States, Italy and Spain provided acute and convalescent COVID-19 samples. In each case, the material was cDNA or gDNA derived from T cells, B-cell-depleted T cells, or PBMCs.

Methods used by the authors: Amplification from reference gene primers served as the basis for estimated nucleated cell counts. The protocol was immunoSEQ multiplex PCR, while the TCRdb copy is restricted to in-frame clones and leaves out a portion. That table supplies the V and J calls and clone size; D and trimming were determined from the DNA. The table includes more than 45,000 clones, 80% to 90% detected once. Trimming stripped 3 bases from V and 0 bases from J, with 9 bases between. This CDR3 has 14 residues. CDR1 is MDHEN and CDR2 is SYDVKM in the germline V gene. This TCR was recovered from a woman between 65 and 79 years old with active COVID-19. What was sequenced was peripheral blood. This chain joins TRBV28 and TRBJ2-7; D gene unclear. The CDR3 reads CASSFDILSYEQYF. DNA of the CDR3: TGTGCCAGCAGTTTCGACATCCTCTCCTACGAGCAGTACTTC. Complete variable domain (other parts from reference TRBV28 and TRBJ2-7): DVKVTQSSRYLVKRTGEKVFLECVQDMDHENMFWYRQDPGLGLRLIYFSYDVKMKEKGDIPEGYSVSREKKERFSLILESASTNQTSMYLCASSFDILSYEQYFGPGTRLTVT.